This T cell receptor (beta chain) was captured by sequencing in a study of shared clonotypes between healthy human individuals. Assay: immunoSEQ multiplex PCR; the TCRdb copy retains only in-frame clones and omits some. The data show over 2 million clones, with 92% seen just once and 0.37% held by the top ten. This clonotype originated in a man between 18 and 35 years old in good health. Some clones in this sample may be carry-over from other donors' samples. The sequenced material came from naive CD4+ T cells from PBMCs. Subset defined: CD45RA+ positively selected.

The CDR3 DNA follows: TGTGCCAGCAGCTTAGACGGGGGGGACGGATCCGTTGAGCAGTTCTTC. Translation: CASSLDGGDGSVEQFF. The chain is built from TRBV11-3 and TRBJ2-1; 8 nucleotides match TRBD2. Looked up from germline, CDR1 is SGHNT and CDR2 is YENEEA. The CDR3 is 16 amino acids. The J segment lost 9 bases and the V segment lost 0 bases, leaving 10 bases of the junction unmatched.